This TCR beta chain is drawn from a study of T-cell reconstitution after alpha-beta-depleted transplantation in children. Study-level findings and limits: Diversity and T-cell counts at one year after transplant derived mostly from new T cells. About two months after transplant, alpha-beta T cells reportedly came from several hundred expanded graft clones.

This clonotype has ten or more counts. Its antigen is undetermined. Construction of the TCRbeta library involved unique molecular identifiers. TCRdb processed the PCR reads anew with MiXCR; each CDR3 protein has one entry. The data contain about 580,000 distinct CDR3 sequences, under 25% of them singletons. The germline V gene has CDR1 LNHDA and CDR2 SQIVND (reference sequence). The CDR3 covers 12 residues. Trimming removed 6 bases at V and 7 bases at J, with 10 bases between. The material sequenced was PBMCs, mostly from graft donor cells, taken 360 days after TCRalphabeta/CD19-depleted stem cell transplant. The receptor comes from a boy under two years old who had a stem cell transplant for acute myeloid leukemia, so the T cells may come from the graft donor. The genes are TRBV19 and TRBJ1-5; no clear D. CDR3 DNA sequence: TGTGCCAGTAGCAGACGCGGACAGCCCCAGCATTTT. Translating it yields CASSRRGQPQHF. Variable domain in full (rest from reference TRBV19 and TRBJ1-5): DGGITQSPKYLFRKEGQNVTLSCEQNLNHDAMYWYRQDPGQGLRLIYYSQIVNDFQKGDIAEGYSVSREKKESFPLTVTSAQKNPTAFYLCASSRRGQPQHFGDGTRLSIL.